This entry is about one T cell receptor beta chain. Using immunoSEQ multiplex PCR, the repertoire was profiled, and TCRdb retains in-frame clones only, with some absent. This table has over 250,000 clones, approximately 86% appearing once. The data were taken from a study of cytomegalovirus exposure and HLA in healthy donors. Study details: The platform used for the roughly 130 validation repertoires matched that of the roughly 700 first-cohort repertoires, a later analysis reported.

V gave up 3 bases and J gave up 2 bases, with 20 bases separating them. Germline V lookup: CDR1 SQVTM, CDR2 ANQGSEA. This CDR3 has 18 amino acids. The receptor comes from a woman in her late teens or twenties in good health and CMV-seronegative. Sequencing was carried out using PBMCs. V gene TRBV29-1 combines with J gene TRBJ2-6, with D maybe TRBD2 (5 bases). The DNA for the CDR3 is TGCAGCGTTGAGGGAGAAGGGAATAAAGCCGCTGGGGCCAACGTCCTGACTTTC. Encoded protein: CSVEGEGNKAAGANVLTF.